This entry lists 2 T cell receptor beta chains sequenced from one sample in a study of PD-L1 blockade in urothelial cancer. Repertoires were generated with immunoSEQ multiplex PCR, while TCRdb's copy carries only in-frame clones and drops some. The sample shows about 50,000 clones, 88% of them seen only once. The sample's time point: peripheral blood 6 weeks after treatment start. The source was PBMCs, collected around atezolizumab (anti-PD-L1) treatment. The receptor set was obtained from a man between 60 and 75 years old with urothelial cancer.

This rearrangement joins TRBV7-8 to TRBJ1-2, with TRBD1 matching over 9 bases. Germline CDR1 is SGHVS and CDR2 is FQNEAQ. The CDR3 is 14 residues long. With 5 bases clipped from V and 6 bases from J, the junction kept 7 bases outside the gene matches. CDR3 loop: CASSPRDRDHGYTF. CDR3 DNA: TGTGCCAGCAGCCCGCGGGACAGGGACCATGGCTACACCTTC.

The chain combines TRBV28 with TRBJ2-7; 8 bases agree with TRBD1. V trimming: 2 bases; J trimming: 3 bases; junction bases outside the gene matches: 6. CDR1 and CDR2 (germline): MDHEN, SYDVKM. The CDR3 runs 15 residues. For the CDR3, the DNA is TGTGCCAGCAGTTTACTACAGGGGGTTTTCTACGAGCAGTACTTC. This sequence encodes CASSLLQGVFYEQYF.